This TCR beta chain was recovered during a study of naive and memory T cell subsets. Regarding the study as a whole: In naive cells, over 90% of TCR sequences were seen only once. Gini index rose across naive, CM, EM and EMRA in CD4 and CD8.

Both TRBC1 and TRBC2 were covered by a beta constant-region primer of two equimolar oligonucleotides. A 12-nucleotide UMI and the SP2 primer were added to the cDNA 3' end by oligonucleotide ligation. MiXCR, applied by TCRdb to the UMI-ligation and nested PCR reads, yields one record per CDR3 protein. The sample contains 89,000 or so distinct CDR3 sequences, approximately 14% of which appear only once. V gave up 7 bases and J gave up 0 bases, with 7 bases separating them. Per germline, CDR1 DFQATT and CDR2 SNEGSKA (reference sequence). The CDR3 is 11 residues long. Cells stained for CD3, CD4, CD8, CD45RA, CD27 and viability were sorted into four CD45RA/CD27 subsets. This clonotype came up many times. Its antigen remains unknown.

Sequenced sample: central memory CD4+ T cells from blood. This receptor was obtained from a human donor in good health. The V and J genes are TRBV20-1 and TRBJ2-7; D unresolved. The CDR3 region has the DNA TGCAGTGGGACGGACTCCTACGAGCAGTACTTC. Translated, it gives CSGTDSYEQYF.